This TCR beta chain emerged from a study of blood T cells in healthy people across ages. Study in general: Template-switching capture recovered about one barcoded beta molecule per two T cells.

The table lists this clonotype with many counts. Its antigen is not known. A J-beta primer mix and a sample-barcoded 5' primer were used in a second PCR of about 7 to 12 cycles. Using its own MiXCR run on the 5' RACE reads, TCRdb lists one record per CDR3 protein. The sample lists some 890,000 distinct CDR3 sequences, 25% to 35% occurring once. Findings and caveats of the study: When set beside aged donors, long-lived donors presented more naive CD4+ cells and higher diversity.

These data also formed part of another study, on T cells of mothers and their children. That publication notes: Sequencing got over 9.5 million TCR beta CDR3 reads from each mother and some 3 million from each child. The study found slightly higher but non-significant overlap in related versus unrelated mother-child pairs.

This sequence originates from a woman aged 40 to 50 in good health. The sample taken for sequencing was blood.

The CDR3 loop is CASSIPALGGANVLTF. In DNA, the CDR3 is TGTGCCAGTAGTATACCAGCGTTGGGGGGGGCCAACGTCCTGACTTTC. V usage is TRBV19 and J usage is TRBJ2-6; D uncertain. This CDR3 region has 16 residues. Trimming took off 2 bases at V and 4 bases at J, with 12 bases between the two ends. Germline V gene sequence: CDR1 LNHDA, CDR2 SQIVND (reference sequence).